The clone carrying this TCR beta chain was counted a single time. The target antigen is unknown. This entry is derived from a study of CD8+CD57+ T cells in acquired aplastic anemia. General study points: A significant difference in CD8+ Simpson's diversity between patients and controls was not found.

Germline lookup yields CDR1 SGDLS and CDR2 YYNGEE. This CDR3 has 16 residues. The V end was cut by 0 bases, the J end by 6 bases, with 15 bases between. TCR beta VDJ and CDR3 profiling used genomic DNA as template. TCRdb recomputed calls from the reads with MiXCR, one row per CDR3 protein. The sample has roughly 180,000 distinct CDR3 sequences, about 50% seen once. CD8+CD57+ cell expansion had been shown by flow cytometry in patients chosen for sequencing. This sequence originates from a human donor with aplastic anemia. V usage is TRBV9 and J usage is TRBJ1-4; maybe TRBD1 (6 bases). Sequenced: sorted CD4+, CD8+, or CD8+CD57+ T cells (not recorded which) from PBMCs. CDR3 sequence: CASSVGARYRDEKLFF. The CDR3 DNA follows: TGTGCCAGCAGCGTAGGGGCCCGGTACAGGGATGAAAAACTGTTTTTT.